In its sample, the clone carrying this T cell receptor beta chain was seen many times. The sample belongs to a study of T cells in Graves' hyperthyroidism and ophthalmopathy. Study background: Blood was drawn when the patient was first diagnosed and still untreated.

Ophthalmopathy patients had Clinical Activity Score at least 3, NOSPECS grade at least 4, duration under 3 months. PBMCs were sourced from around 10 ml fresh peripheral blood. What was amplified from RNA transcripts were TCR beta CDR3 regions. The HTBI primer set was used in a first-round RT-PCR of the TCR CDR3. TCRdb passed the multiplex PCR reads through MiXCR, listing each CDR3 protein once. This table holds 640,000 or so distinct CDR3 sequences, 14% found once. Germline V gene sequence: CDR1 MNHEY, CDR2 SMNVEV (reference sequence). V shed 5 bases and J 10 bases; nucleotides not matched to a gene: 7. This CDR3 has 13 amino acids.

The TCR sequence derives from a woman aged 18-29 years with Graves' ophthalmopathy. What was sequenced was blood. The gene calls are TRBV27 and TRBJ2-1; 8 bases agree with TRBD2. CDR3 amino acids: CASSLGTSPEQFF. Here the CDR3 DNA reads TGTGCCAGCAGTCTCGGGACTAGTCCCGAGCAGTTCTTC.